The present T cell receptor beta chain was sequenced within a study of a mutant IDH1 vaccine in newly diagnosed glioma. Study background: The therapy given earlier, which was standard therapy, consisted of radiotherapy, temozolomide, or both, and most of the patients received both. General study points: About 92% of patients showed vaccine-induced immune responses across multiple MHC alleles.

CDR3 length equals 14 residues. V was trimmed by 0 bases and J by 0 bases, leaving 5 bases between them. CDR1 and CDR2 (germline): SGHAT, FQNNGV. Worth noting for this clone: What it recognizes is unknown.

TCRdb keeps only in-frame clones here, not all; method: immunoSEQ multiplex PCR. The sample carries about 63,000 clones, around 80% recorded once. Time point in this sample: baseline, week 1 (first vaccination visit). Treatment noted: pre-vaccination baseline after standard-of-care therapy. The source material was peripheral blood mononuclear cells (PBMCs), sampled from a glioma patient treated with radiotherapy, temozolomide or both. This chain joins TRBV11-2 and TRBJ1-2; D gene uncertain. The TCR originated in a woman aged 18-29 years with glioma. Some clones in this sample may be carry-over from other donors' samples. In DNA, the CDR3 is TGTGCCAGCAGCTTAGAGCCTTCTAACTATGGCTACACCTTC. This gives the protein CASSLEPSNYGYTF.